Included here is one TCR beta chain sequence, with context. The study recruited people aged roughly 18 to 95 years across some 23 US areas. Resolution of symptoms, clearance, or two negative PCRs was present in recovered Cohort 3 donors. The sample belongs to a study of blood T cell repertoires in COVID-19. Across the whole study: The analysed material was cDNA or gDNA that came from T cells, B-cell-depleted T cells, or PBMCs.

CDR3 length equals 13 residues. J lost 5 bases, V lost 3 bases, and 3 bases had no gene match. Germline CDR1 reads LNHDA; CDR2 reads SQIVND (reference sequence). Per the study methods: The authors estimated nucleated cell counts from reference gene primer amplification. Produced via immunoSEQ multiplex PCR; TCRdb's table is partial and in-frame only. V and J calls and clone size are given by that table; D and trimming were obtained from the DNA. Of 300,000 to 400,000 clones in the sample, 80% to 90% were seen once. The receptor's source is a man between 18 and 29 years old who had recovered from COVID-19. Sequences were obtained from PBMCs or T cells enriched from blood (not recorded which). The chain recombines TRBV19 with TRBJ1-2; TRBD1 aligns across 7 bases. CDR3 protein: CASSIDREYGYTF. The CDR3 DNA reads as TGTGCCAGTAGTATTGACAGGGAGTATGGCTACACCTTC.